The 29 T cell receptor beta chains in this list originate from one sample, sequenced in a study of blood T cell repertoires in COVID-19. Method: immunoSEQ multiplex PCR; TCRdb's copy keeps in-frame clones and lacks some. The sample holds about 100,000 clones, 80% to 95% seen once. The sequencing input was peripheral blood. All receptors come from a man aged 18 to 30 with COVID-19, enrolled during active disease.

This clone has only a few counts. A junction end diverges from the germline sequence, so it may reflect a read error. The CDR3, as DNA: TGTGCCAGCAGGAGGACAGGGGATAATGAAAAACTGCTTTTT. As protein: CASRRTGDNEKLLF. This rearrangement joins TRBV6-5 to TRBJ1-4; 9 nucleotides line up with TRBD1. From germline, CDR1 is MNHEY and CDR2 SVGAGI. The CDR3 runs to 14 residues.

This clone showed up just a few times. V is TRBV12-3 or TRBV12-4 and J is TRBJ2-7, with 8 bases that match TRBD2. V lost 5 bases to trimming and J lost 2 bases; unmatched junction nucleotides: 2. The CDR3 totals 13 residues. The DNA for the CDR3 is TGTGCCAGCAGTCCAGCGGGGGCCTACGAGCAGTACTTC. It translates to CASSPAGAYEQYF.

The chain's CDR3 is CASSLAGRGRETQYF. The CDR3 DNA is TGCGCCAGCAGCTTGGCCGGCAGGGGTCGAGAGACCCAGTACTTC. This sequence joins TRBV5-1 and TRBJ2-5, with a weak D call TRBD1 (6 bases). Per germline, CDR1 SGHRS and CDR2 YFSETQ. The CDR3 length is 15 residues. V was cut by 0 bases and J by 4 bases, with 13 bases left in between.

The chain carries TRBV9 and TRBJ2-2; 7 nucleotides line up with TRBD1. With 2 bases clipped from V and 4 bases from J, the junction kept 11 bases outside the gene matches. From germline, CDR1 is SGDLS and CDR2 YYNGEE. The CDR3 has 17 amino acids. CDR3: CASSVPAGRGSTGELFF. The CDR3 region has the DNA TGTGCCAGCAGCGTTCCGGCGGGCAGGGGGAGCACCGGGGAGCTGTTTTTT.

The rearrangement links TRBV12-3 or TRBV12-4 to TRBJ2-2; tentative D call: TRBD2 (5 bases). The germline V and J ends were trimmed by 7 bases and 4 bases, with 10 bases remaining between them. The CDR3 spans 13 residues. CDR3 amino acids: CASNPTSTGELFF. The DNA of the CDR3 is TGTGCCAGCAATCCTACTAGCACCGGGGAGCTGTTTTTT.

The chain carries TRBV29-1 and TRBJ1-2; D unresolved. CDR3 size: 11 residues. CDR1 is SQVTM, CDR2 ANQGSEA, per germline. V lost 0 bases and J lost 9, with 8 bases in between. DNA of the CDR3: TGCAGCGTTGAAGATCTTGGGCGCTACACCTTC. Protein sequence: CSVEDLGRYTF.

The rearrangement joins TRBV28 to TRBJ2-5, with D possibly being TRBD1 (6 bases). CDR1 MDHEN and CDR2 SYDVKM come from the germline V gene. The CDR3 extends over 14 amino acids. V lost 1 base and J 5 bases, leaving 11 bases between the germline ends. The CDR3 region has the DNA TGTGCCAGCAGTTTATTCGAACAGGGTGAGACCCAGTACTTC. This translates into CASSLFEQGETQYF.

For the CDR3, the DNA is TGTGCCAGCAGCCAAGTTAGAGCGAACACCGGGGAGCTGTTTTTT. It specifies CASSQVRANTGELFF. The chain recombines TRBV3-1 (or the pseudogene TRBV3-2) with TRBJ2-2; D not resolved. There are 15 residues in the CDR3. Looked up from germline, CDR1 is LGHDT and CDR2 is YNNKEL (reference sequence). The V gene lost 1 base and the J gene lost 0 bases, with 6 bases spanning the gap.

This rearrangement joins TRBV28 to TRBJ1-6; 7 bases map to TRBD1. The J segment lost 10 bases and the V segment lost 7 bases, leaving 7 bases of the junction unmatched. Germline V lookup: CDR1 MDHEN, CDR2 SYDVKM. The CDR3 runs to 13 residues. CDR3 sequence: CASTDRVESPLHF. For the CDR3, the DNA is TGTGCCAGCACCGACAGGGTTGAGTCACCCCTCCACTTT.

V and J are TRBV6-6 and TRBJ2-5, with 7 bases aligning to TRBD1. The CDR3 runs to 14 residues. The V segment lost 6 bases and the J segment 1 base; nucleotides outside the gene matches: 5. Germline V gene sequence: CDR1 MNHNY, CDR2 SVGAGI (reference sequence). The CDR3 protein is CASSPWDSQETQYF. DNA of the CDR3: TGTGCCAGCAGCCCCTGGGACAGCCAAGAGACCCAGTACTTC.

V gene TRBV18 combines with J gene TRBJ2-5, with 9 positions matching TRBD1. Germline lookup yields CDR1 KGHSH and CDR2 LQKENI. Losses at the gene ends were 0 bases for V and 4 bases for J; bases not matched to a gene: 3. This CDR3 has 15 amino acids. CDR3 nucleotides: TGTGCCAGCTCACCACCGGGACAGGGCCGAGAGACCCAGTACTTC. This sequence encodes CASSPPGQGRETQYF.

This chain uses TRBV6-2 or TRBV6-3 with TRBJ2-7; TRBD1 is a possible D gene (7 bases). With 4 bases removed from V and 1 base from J, the gap between germline ends came to 23 bases. Germline CDR1 and CDR2: MNHEY and SVGEGT. The CDR3 runs 18 residues. CDR3 amino acids: CASSSLRNQQGRSYEQYF. CDR3 bases: TGTGCCAGCAGTTCCCTTAGGAATCAACAGGGGAGGTCCTACGAGCAGTACTTC.

The chain is built from TRBV27 and TRBJ1-1; tentatively, D is TRBD1 (6 bases). Germline CDR1 reads MNHEY; CDR2 reads SMNVEV (reference sequence). The V end lost 6 bases, the J end lost 1 base, and 18 bases lay between the germline ends. The CDR3 length is 16 residues. The chain's CDR3 is CASSPLPGRGNTEAFF. Here the CDR3 DNA reads TGTGCCAGCAGCCCCCTCCCGGGCAGGGGGAACACTGAAGCTTTCTTT.

This chain links TRBV14 with TRBJ2-3; 11 bases agree with TRBD2. The CDR3 is made up of 15 amino acids. J was trimmed by 6 bases and V by 2 bases; bases with no gene match: 4. Germline CDR1 SGHDN, CDR2 FVKESK. This CDR3 is CASSQRLAGQDTQYF. The CDR3 DNA is TGTGCCAGCAGCCAACGACTAGCGGGGCAGGATACGCAGTATTTT.

This chain uses TRBV6-4 with TRBJ2-1; D possibly corresponds to TRBD1 (5 bases). Germline V gene data show CDR1 as MRHNA and CDR2 as SNTAGT. V gave up 3 bases and J gave up 0 bases, with 9 bases separating them. The CDR3 is made up of 15 amino acids. The CDR3 region has the DNA TGTGCCAGCAGTGAAGTCCAGGGCTCCTACAATGAGCAGTTCTTC. Encoded protein: CASSEVQGSYNEQFF.

The chain carries TRBV27 and TRBJ2-7; TRBD1 matches at 10 bases. The CDR3 covers 18 residues. Losses at the gene ends were 0 bases for V and 3 bases for J; bases not matched to a gene: 11. CDR1 and CDR2 (germline): MNHEY, SMNVEV (reference sequence). The CDR3 region is CASSLSSPGQGGNYEQYF. CDR3 in DNA: TGTGCCAGCAGTTTATCCAGCCCCGGACAGGGGGGAAACTACGAGCAGTACTTC.

J is TRBJ2-1 and V is TRBV10-3; 11 bases align to TRBD2. The germline CDR1 and CDR2 sequences are ENHRY and SYGVKD. The CDR3 runs 16 residues. The V segment lost 7 bases and the J segment 7 bases; nucleotides outside the gene matches: 12. The CDR3, as DNA: TGTGCCATCATGTCATCGACTAGCGGGACAGGGAATGAGCAGTTCTTC. Amino acid sequence: CAIMSSTSGTGNEQFF.

Points on this clone: One end of the junction fails to match germline, which may point to a read error. This chain joins TRBV15 and TRBJ2-1; D is undetermined. CDR3 length: 12 residues. CDR1 and CDR2 from the germline V gene are LNHNV and YYDKDF (reference sequence). CDR3 loop: CATSRPESGLIF. For the CDR3, the DNA is TGTGCCACCAGCAGGCCGGAGTCTGGGTTGATCTTC.

The rearrangement uses TRBV18 and TRBJ1-1; no reliable D call. The CDR3 has 15 residues. CDR1 and CDR2 (germline): KGHSH, LQKENI. Deletions cut 1 base from V and 1 base from J, with 10 bases between. The CDR3 loop reads CASSPQEEWNTEAFF. DNA for the CDR3: TGTGCCAGCTCACCACAGGAGGAATGGAACACTGAAGCTTTCTTT.

The chain recombines TRBV28 with TRBJ2-1; D might be TRBD1 (5 bases). The CDR3 is 14 amino acids. Germline assignment: CDR1 MDHEN and CDR2 SYDVKM. Trimming removed 6 bases from V and 5 bases from J, with 14 bases in between. CDR3 loop: CASSGRQGDNEQFF. Written as DNA, the CDR3 is TGTGCCAGCAGCGGGCGGCAGGGCGACAATGAGCAGTTCTTC.

This rearrangement joins TRBV15 to TRBJ2-2; 10 nucleotides match TRBD2. Germline V gene sequence: CDR1 LNHNV, CDR2 YYDKDF (reference sequence). The CDR3 covers 15 residues. The trim removed 9 bases at V and 4 bases at J, leaving 8 bases unmatched. The CDR3 coding sequence is TGTGCCACAAGAAGCGGGAGGGCCCCCACCGGGGAGCTGTTTTTT. This encodes CATRSGRAPTGELFF.

The chain carries TRBV7-2 and TRBJ2-3, with 9 bases that match TRBD2. With V trimmed by 6 bases and J by 4 bases, 17 bases remained unmatched. The CDR3 has 18 amino acids. CDR1 SGHTA and CDR2 FQGNSA come from the germline V gene. The CDR3 DNA sequence: TGTGCCAGCAGTCTTAGGGGAGGTGATAGCGGGAGACCAGATACGCAGTATTTT. It translates to CASSLRGGDSGRPDTQYF. Full variable domain (remainder filled in from reference TRBV7-2 and TRBJ2-3): GAGVSQSPSNKVTEKGKDVELRCDPISGHTALYWYRQSLGQGLEFLIYFQGNSAPDKSGLPSDRFSAERTGGSVSTLTIQRTQQEDSAVYLCASSLRGGDSGRPDTQYFGPGTRLTVL.

The gene calls are TRBV11-1 and TRBJ2-1, with D possibly TRBD2 on 6 matching bases. Germline CDR1 is SGHAT and CDR2 is FQDESV (reference sequence). CDR3 length equals 12 residues. V was pared by 3 bases and J by 8 bases, with 8 bases between. CDR3 amino acids: CASSFGGDEQFF. CDR3 DNA sequence: TGTGCCAGCAGCTTTGGAGGGGATGAGCAGTTCTTC.

The rearrangement uses TRBV29-1 and TRBJ2-1, with 7 nucleotides matching TRBD1. Germline V gene sequence: CDR1 SQVTM, CDR2 ANQGSEA. The CDR3 is 16 amino acids. The J segment lost 0 bases and the V segment lost 3 bases, leaving 8 bases of the junction unmatched. CDR3 coding DNA: TGCAGCGTTGAGGGACAGCCTGCGAGCTCCTACAATGAGCAGTTCTTC. Its protein product is CSVEGQPASSYNEQFF.

Sample share makes this clone medium-sized. This chain connects TRBV19 to TRBJ2-3, with 10 bases fitting TRBD2. Trimming cost V 0 bases and J 5 bases; bases outside gene matches: 2. Germline CDR1 is LNHDA and CDR2 is SQIVND (reference sequence). This CDR3 contains 15 residues. As DNA, the CDR3 is TGTGCCAGTAGTATAGATTTAGCGGGAGGAGATACGCAGTATTTT. Its protein is CASSIDLAGGDTQYF.

Comments on this clone: An end of the junction differs from the germline gene, which may be a read error. The V call is TRBV5-6, the J call TRBJ1-4; TRBD1 is a possible D gene (6 bases). Germline loops: CDR1 SGHDT, CDR2 YYEEEE. The CDR3 sequence is 14 residues long. CDR3 loop: CASKTTGFERKLLF. CDR3 sequence (DNA): TGTGCCAGCAAGACTACAGGGTTCGAGCGAAAACTGCTTTTT.

The chain joins TRBV27 to TRBJ1-5, with D possibly being TRBD1 (5 bases). The germline V gene encodes CDR1 MNHEY and CDR2 SMNVEV (reference sequence). The CDR3 is made up of 15 amino acids. V was pared by 1 base and J by 4 bases, with 11 bases between. Written as DNA, the CDR3 is TGTGCCAGCAGTTTATTTCAGGGCCCAAATCAGCCCCAGCATTTT. It yields the protein CASSLFQGPNQPQHF.

This chain links TRBV9 with TRBJ1-1; TRBD1 matches at 7 bases. Germline trimming cut 3 bases from V and 1 base from J; bases unmatched to any gene: 6. Germline V gives CDR1 SGDLS, CDR2 YYNGEE. This CDR3 spans 15 amino acids. CDR3 protein: CASSAVTGANTEAFF. The DNA for the CDR3 is TGTGCCAGCAGCGCAGTAACAGGGGCGAACACTGAAGCTTTCTTT. The whole variable domain, filled in from reference TRBV9 and TRBJ1-1, reads DSGVTQTPKHLITATGQRVTLRCSPRSGDLSVYWYQQSLDQGLQFLIQYYNGEERAKGNILERFSAQQFPDLHSELNLSSLELGDSALYFCASSAVTGANTEAFFGQGTRLTVV.

The chain carries TRBV19 and TRBJ2-7, with 7 bases aligning to TRBD1. The germline V gene has CDR1 LNHDA and CDR2 SQIVND (reference sequence). V lost 4 bases and J lost 3; bases outside the gene matches: 6. This CDR3 contains 14 residues. CDR3 sequence reads: CASSSRDSFYEQYF. The CDR3 coding sequence is TGTGCCAGTAGTAGTCGGGACAGCTTCTACGAGCAGTACTTC.